This T cell receptor (beta chain) was found in a study of molecular identifiers for immune sequencing clone quantification. Study-level information: Within a replicate experiment, RNA obtained from either roughly 20,000 or 100,000 naive CD8 cells was divided into five aliquots, and four of those aliquots were then sequenced.

In preparing bulk TCR libraries, previously described methods and listed TCR primers were used. TCRdb re-derived calls from the PCR reads in MiXCR, one entry per CDR3 protein. The sample has under 650,000 distinct CDR3 sequences, 15% to 20% seen once. Overall study findings and caveats: Highly expanded clone sizes could be underestimated through barcode sharing by identical TCR molecules.

Comment on this clonotype: Antigen unknown. An end of the junction does not agree with germline; a read error may underlie this.

Material: naive CD8+ T cells from blood, with Jurkat cell RNA spiked in. Indicated subset: FACS-sorted CD8+CD4-CCR7+CD45RA+ naive T cells. The sequence came from a human donor in good health. Some libraries in this study had Jurkat cell RNA spiked in.

CDR3 nucleotides: TGCGCCAGCAGCCAAGAGGGACTAGCCCACAATGAGCAGCTCTTC. Its protein is CASSQEGLAHNEQLF. The chain employs TRBV4-3 and TRBJ2-1; 9 bases are shared with TRBD2. The length of the CDR3 is 15 residues. CDR1 and CDR2 (germline): LGHNA, YSLEER.